Listed here are 3 T cell receptor beta chains from one sample, sequenced in a study of blood T cell repertoires in COVID-19. The protocol was immunoSEQ multiplex PCR, while the TCRdb copy is restricted to in-frame clones and leaves out a portion. The sample records almost 95,000 clones, about 70% being singletons. The sequenced sample consisted of peripheral blood. The receptors derive from a woman aged 60-75 years in a cohort sampled during active or convalescent COVID-19.

The rearrangement uses TRBV7-2 and TRBJ1-5, with D uncertain. Germline CDR1 is SGHTA and CDR2 is FQGNSA. V was clipped by 5 bases and J by 6 bases, with 11 bases between them. This CDR3 comprises 13 residues. The CDR3 spells CASSPGISQPQHF. The CDR3 DNA reads as TGTGCCAGCAGCCCAGGAATTAGTCAGCCCCAGCATTTT. Based on the CDR3 plus reference TRBV7-2 and TRBJ1-5, the full variable domain is GAGVSQSPSNKVTEKGKDVELRCDPISGHTALYWYRQSLGQGLEFLIYFQGNSAPDKSGLPSDRFSAERTGGSVSTLTIQRTQQEDSAVYLCASSPGISQPQHFGDGTRLSIL.

The rearrangement joins TRBV4-3 to TRBJ1-6; no firm D call. V lost 2 bases and J lost 7, with 12 bases in between. The germline gives CDR1 LGHNA, CDR2 YSLEER. This CDR3 has 15 residues. The CDR3 DNA is TGCGCCAGCAGCCAAAACAAGGGAGGCAATTCACCCCTCCACTTT. Amino acid sequence: CASSQNKGGNSPLHF.

This clone has a handful of counts. V usage is TRBV5-1 and J usage is TRBJ2-5; 11 nucleotides match TRBD1. J was trimmed by 1 base and V by 0 bases; bases with no gene match: 2. The CDR3 consists of 16 residues. The germline gives CDR1 SGHRS, CDR2 YFSETQ. CDR3: CASSLGTGGPQETQYF. CDR3 bases: TGCGCCAGCAGCTTGGGGACAGGGGGCCCCCAAGAGACCCAGTACTTC.